The clone carrying this T cell receptor beta chain was seen just once. This entry comes from a study of PD-L1 blockade in urothelial cancer. Study details: Twenty-five of the 29 patients were men with bladder-origin urothelial cancer.

The protocol was immunoSEQ multiplex PCR, while the TCRdb copy is restricted to in-frame clones and leaves out a portion. The top ten hold about 2.9% of the sample, which has roughly 130,000 clones, 65% to 85% seen once. Stated time point: pretreatment peripheral blood. Germline CDR1 and CDR2: MNHEY and SMNVEV (reference sequence). The ends were cut back, 5 bases at V and 2 bases at J, with 16 bases in the middle. CDR3 size: 17 residues. V and J are TRBV27 and TRBJ1-6; a possible D gene is TRBD1 (6 bases). This TCR came from a man in his fifties or sixties with urothelial cancer. Sequences were derived from PBMCs, sampled around atezolizumab (anti-PD-L1) treatment. CDR3 amino acids: CASSLTDRRTYNSPLHF. The CDR3 nucleotides are TGTGCCAGCAGTCTCACCGACAGGAGAACCTATAATTCACCCCTCCACTTT.